One and the same sample provided the 22 T cell receptor beta chains below, sequenced in a study of control samples from healthy donors and cancer patients. The repertoire was sequenced with immunoSEQ multiplex PCR; TCRdb's copy has only in-frame clones and lacks some. The sample yields under 140,000 clones, 70% to 90% seen once. The sample taken for sequencing was PBMCs. The receptors originated from an older woman with lung cancer.

V usage is TRBV3-1 (or the pseudogene TRBV3-2) and J usage is TRBJ2-3; 7 bases map to TRBD1. Trimming removed 0 bases from V and 9 bases from J; junction bases left unmatched: 18. CDR1 and CDR2 from the germline V gene are LGHDT and YNNKEL (reference sequence). The CDR3 has 18 residues. The DNA for the CDR3 is TGTGCCAGCAGCCAAGAATTCCGGAGTTTCGGCGCGACAGGGACGCAGTATTTT. Translation: CASSQEFRSFGATGTQYF.

The rearrangement links TRBV19 to TRBJ2-7; 7 nucleotides agree with TRBD1. The junction had 18 bases not matched to a gene; V was cut back by 6 bases and J by 7 bases. Germline assignment: CDR1 LNHDA and CDR2 SQIVND (reference sequence). The CDR3 has 16 amino acids. The CDR3 loop is CASSGIHRGVAREQYF. The CDR3 DNA is TGTGCCAGTAGCGGGATCCACAGGGGAGTAGCGAGAGAGCAGTACTTC. The variable domain in full, completed from reference TRBV19 and TRBJ2-7, reads DGGITQSPKYLFRKEGQNVTLSCEQNLNHDAMYWYRQDPGQGLRLIYYSQIVNDFQKGDIAEGYSVSREKKESFPLTVTSAQKNPTAFYLCASSGIHRGVAREQYFGPGTRLTVT.

V gene TRBV6-5 combines with J gene TRBJ1-1, with 9 bases fitting TRBD1. The CDR3 loop spans 12 amino acids. CDR1 and CDR2 from the germline V gene are MNHEY and SVGAGI. Germline trimming cut 8 bases from V and 6 bases from J; bases unmatched to any gene: 4. CDR3 amino acids: CASGDRAAEAFF. CDR3 DNA: TGTGCCAGCGGGGACAGGGCGGCTGAAGCTTTCTTT.

The V gene is TRBV7-2, the J gene TRBJ1-2; TRBD1 might be the D (6 bases). Germline-derived CDR1 and CDR2 are SGHTA and FQGNSA. The CDR3 is 15 residues long. The germline V and J ends were trimmed by 4 bases and 3 bases, with 15 bases remaining between them. CDR3 in amino acids: CASSSPGQSHYGYTF. The CDR3 nucleotides read TGTGCCAGCAGCTCACCCGGACAGAGTCACTATGGCTACACCTTC.

This sequence joins TRBV4-2 and TRBJ2-7, with 8 positions matching TRBD2. The CDR3 runs 16 residues. Germline V lookup: CDR1 LGHNA, CDR2 YNFKEQ. V trimming: 4 bases; J trimming: 5 bases; junction bases outside the gene matches: 13. CDR3 region: CASSLPTAGGRNEQYF. For the CDR3, the DNA is TGTGCCAGCAGCCTCCCGACGGCGGGGGGCCGAAACGAGCAGTACTTC.

Written as DNA, the CDR3 is TGCGCCAGCAGCCAAGAAGTTGGCGGGTTTGAGCAGTTCTTC. This sequence encodes CASSQEVGGFEQFF. The V gene is TRBV4-3, the J gene TRBJ2-1; TRBD2 might be the D (5 bases). This CDR3 has 14 amino acids. V was pared by 0 bases and J by 9 bases, with 12 bases between. Germline-derived CDR1 and CDR2 are LGHNA and YSLEER.

The chain combines TRBV6-5 with TRBJ1-5; D possibly corresponds to TRBD1 (5 bases). The CDR3 runs 12 residues. The germline CDR1 and CDR2 sequences are MNHEY and SVGAGI. This chain's CDR3 is CGRGGDWVAQHF. The CDR3 coding sequence is TGTGGGAGGGGAGGGGACTGGGTGGCCCAGCATTTT.

V is TRBV4-1 and J is TRBJ2-1; 8 bases fit TRBD1. CDR1 MGHRA and CDR2 YSYEKL come from the germline V gene. V lost 0 bases, J lost 4 bases, and 11 bases stayed unmatched. The CDR3 consists of 18 residues. The CDR3: CASSQEVGAGGRYNEQFF. For the CDR3, the DNA is TGCGCCAGCAGCCAAGAAGTGGGGGCAGGGGGCCGGTACAATGAGCAGTTCTTC.

The rearrangement links TRBV5-6 to TRBJ1-4; tentative D call: TRBD1 (5 bases). Germline CDR1 reads SGHDT; CDR2 reads YYEEEE. V was trimmed by 5 bases and J by 7 bases, leaving 24 bases between them. The CDR3 covers 17 residues. The CDR3, as DNA: TGTGCCAGCAGACAACGGGGGTCCTCTCTGGAAGGTGAAAAACTGTTTTTT. Protein: CASRQRGSSLEGEKLFF.

This chain uses TRBV6-1 with TRBJ1-2, with D unclear. V lost 1 base and J lost 6, with 9 bases in between. There are 13 residues in the CDR3. Germline V lookup: CDR1 MNHNS, CDR2 SASEGT. The CDR3 here is CASSEDTNNGYTF. The DNA of the CDR3 is TGTGCCAGCAGTGAAGACACTAATAATGGCTACACCTTC.

The chain links TRBV12-3 or TRBV12-4 to TRBJ2-2; D is ambiguous. The CDR3 extends over 13 amino acids. With 6 bases removed from V and 3 bases from J, the gap between germline ends came to 8 bases. The CDR3 DNA is TGTGCCAGCAGAGGGTGGGACACCGGGGAGCTGTTTTTT. It yields the protein CASRGWDTGELFF.

This chain connects TRBV11-3 to TRBJ1-1, with D hard to call. V was cut by 0 bases and J by 12 bases, with 11 bases left in between. This CDR3 spans 12 amino acids. The germline gives CDR1 SGHNT, CDR2 YENEEA. CDR3: CASSLDRHSPFF. CDR3 nucleotides: TGTGCCAGCAGCTTAGATCGTCATTCTCCTTTCTTT.

The chain recombines TRBV9 with TRBJ2-1; D is uncertain. This CDR3 comprises 11 residues. V was clipped by 4 bases and J by 4 bases, with 3 bases between them. Germline assignment: CDR1 SGDLS and CDR2 YYNGEE. CDR3 DNA sequence: TGTGCCAGCAGCAGGTACAATGAGCAGTTCTTC. This encodes CASSRYNEQFF. The full variable domain, its missing parts supplied by reference TRBV9 and TRBJ2-1, is DSGVTQTPKHLITATGQRVTLRCSPRSGDLSVYWYQQSLDQGLQFLIQYYNGEERAKGNILERFSAQQFPDLHSELNLSSLELGDSALYFCASSRYNEQFFGPGTRLTVL.

The chain couples TRBV5-1 to TRBJ1-2; TRBD1 might be the D (5 bases). V lost 6 bases and J lost 0, with 12 bases in between. CDR1 is SGHRS, CDR2 YFSETQ, per germline. The CDR3 is 14 amino acids. In nucleotides, the CDR3 is TGCGCCAGCAACCCGGGACCCTCTAACTATGGCTACACCTTC. Its translation: CASNPGPSNYGYTF.

The J gene is TRBJ2-7, the V gene TRBV27, with TRBD1 matching over 8 bases. In germline, CDR1 is MNHEY, CDR2 SMNVEV (reference sequence). This CDR3 is built from 16 residues. Trimming removed 3 bases from V and 2 bases from J; junction bases left unmatched: 9. CDR3 nucleotide sequence: TGTGCCAGCAGTTTTAAAGGACAGGGTGAAGCCTACGAGCAGTACTTC. Its protein product is CASSFKGQGEAYEQYF.

This clone showed up just once. The chain has TRBV6-1 and TRBJ2-2; 12 bases align to TRBD2. The CDR3 sequence is 19 residues long. Germline V CDR1 and CDR2: MNHNS, SASEGT. J was trimmed by 2 bases and V by 2 bases; bases with no gene match: 9. CDR3 sequence (DNA): TGTGCCAGCAGTGAAAGTCCTAGCGGGGGGGCCTTTAACACCGGGGAGCTGTTTTTT. Translated, it gives CASSESPSGGAFNTGELFF.

The chain has TRBV19 and TRBJ2-5; D possibly corresponds to TRBD1 (7 bases). The ends were cut back, 2 bases at V and 4 bases at J, with 14 bases in the middle. From germline, CDR1 is LNHDA and CDR2 SQIVND (reference sequence). This CDR3 comprises 15 residues. The CDR3 DNA reads TGTGCCAGTAGTATACGGCCAGGGGGGCGAGAGACCCAGTACTTC. It codes for CASSIRPGGRETQYF. Full variable domain (remainder filled in from reference TRBV19 and TRBJ2-5): DGGITQSPKYLFRKEGQNVTLSCEQNLNHDAMYWYRQDPGQGLRLIYYSQIVNDFQKGDIAEGYSVSREKKESFPLTVTSAQKNPTAFYLCASSIRPGGRETQYFGPGTRLLVL.

The chain joins TRBV7-2 to TRBJ2-1, with 9 bases that match TRBD2. The CDR3 has 15 residues. Germline assignment: CDR1 SGHTA and CDR2 FQGNSA. V shed 1 base and J 7 bases; nucleotides not matched to a gene: 5. The CDR3 DNA sequence: TGTGCCAGCAGCTTAGATAGCGGGAGAAGGAATGAGCAGTTCTTC. Translating gives CASSLDSGRRNEQFF.

The table lists this clone with a count of one. The rearrangement links TRBV30 to TRBJ2-1; 7 nucleotides match TRBD2. The trim removed 4 bases at V and 14 bases at J, leaving 14 bases unmatched. The CDR3 contains 13 residues. Per the germline V gene, CDR1 is GTSNPN and CDR2 is SVGIG (reference sequence). The CDR3 here is CAWISSRAGVKFF. The CDR3 DNA reads TGTGCCTGGATTAGTTCTAGGGCGGGAGTAAAGTTCTTC.

The V and J genes are TRBV5-4 and TRBJ2-7, with 10 bases fitting TRBD1. The CDR3 covers 15 residues. V lost 4 bases to trimming and J lost 2 bases; unmatched junction nucleotides: 6. CDR1 is SGHNT and CDR2 is YYREEE in the germline V gene (reference sequence). The CDR3 loop is CASSRQGAAPYEQYF. The CDR3 DNA reads as TGTGCCAGCAGCCGACAGGGGGCAGCCCCCTACGAGCAGTACTTC.

This clone was recorded a few times. This chain joins TRBV4-3 and TRBJ1-5; 10 bases fit TRBD1. Germline CDR1 and CDR2: LGHNA and YSLEER. CDR3 length equals 15 residues. Unmatched junction bases numbered 3, after V lost 1 base and J lost 6 bases. The CDR3 coding sequence is TGCGCCAGCAGCCAAGGACAGGGGGCAGGTCAGCCCCAGCATTTT. It yields the protein CASSQGQGAGQPQHF.

The CDR3 loop is CASRLGTGGTDTQYF. Here the CDR3 DNA reads TGTGCCAGCAGGCTTGGGACAGGGGGCACAGATACGCAGTATTTT. J is TRBJ2-3 and V is TRBV2, with TRBD1 matching over 10 bases. CDR1 and CDR2 (germline): SNHLY, FYNNEI. Trimming at V came to 6 bases and at J to 1 base, leaving 4 bases not matched to a gene. This CDR3 is built from 15 residues.